This T cell receptor (beta chain) was identified in a study of vaccination effects on CD4 cells after COVID-19. Germline V CDR1 and CDR2: SGHNT, YYREEE (reference sequence). The CDR3 runs to 14 residues. J lost 5 bases, V lost 4 bases, and 4 bases had no gene match. Antigen-specific CD4+ T cell clonotypes were called by their expansion after viral peptide-pool culture in ViraFEST. Following a roughly 11-day culture, CD4+ T cells were purified. The vaccine given was either BNT162b2 or mRNA-1273, in two doses. Researchers reported culturing 2 million to 2.5 million PBMC in each well, adding 10 IU/ml IL-2 and about 10 ug/ml peptides. The method was immunoSEQ multiplex PCR; TCRdb's version includes in-frame clones alone and lacks a portion of them. The sample lists around 46,000 clones, about 76% seen once, with about 16% in the top ten. With regard to this clone: The target antigen is unknown.

The clonotype was recovered from a human donor who received a COVID-19 vaccine. J is TRBJ2-2 and V is TRBV5-4, with 8 bases lining up with TRBD1. Sequenced material: CD4+ T cells from PBMCs cultured with HCoV-OC43 spike peptides, taken after COVID-19 vaccination. Sample subset: HCoV-OC43 spike overlapping peptide pool stimulation. In DNA, the CDR3 is TGTGCCAGCAGCCCGGACAGGGCGACCGGGGAGCTGTTTTTT. It is translated as CASSPDRATGELFF.